The 15 T cell receptor beta chains presented below share a single source sample, sequenced in a study of T-cell memory formation after mild COVID-19. TCRdb processed the 5' RACE reads anew with MiXCR; each CDR3 protein has one entry. Of 280,000 or so distinct CDR3 sequences in the sample, roughly 17% were seen once. Material for sequencing was PBMCs or a T cell subset sorted from them (not recorded which). The receptors were sampled from a man aged 18 to 30 who had mild COVID-19 (a few samples of this study predate the infection). Cell type and time point are not known.

V usage is TRBV5-1 and J usage is TRBJ1-1; no definite D call. Germline CDR1 SGHRS, CDR2 YFSETQ. The CDR3 covers 15 residues. Trimming pared 0 bases from V and 1 base from J, leaving 10 bases between. CDR3 nucleotide sequence: TGCGCCAGCAGCTTGGGACGCCCCGCGAACACTGAAGCTTTCTTT. It translates to CASSLGRPANTEAFF.

V is TRBV7-9 and J is TRBJ1-1; 8 bases agree with TRBD1. This CDR3 has 12 residues. The trim removed 5 bases at V and 8 bases at J, leaving 4 bases unmatched. Looked up from germline, CDR1 is SEHNR and CDR2 is FQNEAQ (reference sequence). The DNA of the CDR3 is TGTGCCAGCAGCCGGGGACAGGCAGAAGCTTTCTTT. It is translated as CASSRGQAEAFF.

This clonotype has more than one count but fewer than ten. V and J are TRBV29-1 and TRBJ2-3, with D hard to call. The V gene's germline CDR1 is SQVTM and CDR2 ANQGSEA. This CDR3 is built from 14 residues. V was trimmed by 0 bases and J by 5 bases, leaving 12 bases between them. CDR3: CSVEEPPAGDTQYF. The CDR3 nucleotides read TGCAGCGTTGAAGAGCCACCCGCAGGAGATACGCAGTATTTT.

The rearrangement links TRBV5-1 to TRBJ2-7, with 10 bases lining up with TRBD1. The CDR3 covers 16 residues. In germline, CDR1 is SGHRS, CDR2 YFSETQ. V was pared by 0 bases and J by 2 bases, with 5 bases of the junction left unmatched. CDR3 residues: CASSLGQGAPTYEQYF. The CDR3 bases are TGCGCCAGCAGCTTGGGACAGGGGGCTCCGACCTACGAGCAGTACTTC.

In its sample, this clonotype ranks as medium-sized (0.01 to 0.1%). The chain couples TRBV24-1 to TRBJ2-1; D is uncertain. The CDR3 spans 12 residues. The germline V and J ends were trimmed by 3 bases and 8 bases, with 7 bases remaining between them. In germline, CDR1 is KGHDR, CDR2 SFDVKD. The CDR3 is CATSDLRYEQFF. In DNA, the CDR3 is TGTGCCACCAGTGATCTTAGGTATGAGCAGTTCTTC.

This clonotype was seen once. The chain carries TRBV21-1 and TRBJ2-7; the listed D gene, TRBD1, was not tested against the DNA. TRBV21-1 is tagged as a pseudogene. This CDR3 contains 17 residues. CDR3 in amino acids: CASSRSPVGGPSYEQYV. CDR3 coding DNA: TGTGCCAGCAGCAGGTCTCCTGTAGGGGGGCCCTCCTACGAGCAGTACGTC.

This clonotype appeared a few times. The chain employs TRBV5-1 and TRBJ2-7; maybe TRBD2 (6 bases). This CDR3 spans 14 amino acids. Trimming cost V 5 bases and J 4 bases, with 16 bases left between them. Germline V gives CDR1 SGHRS, CDR2 YFSETQ. CDR3 region: CASRDLGGRYEQYF. The CDR3 DNA follows: TGCGCCAGCAGGGATCTCGGGGGAAGGTACGAGCAGTACTTC.

The CDR3 coding sequence is TGTGCCAGCAGTTACTCGATGGCAACTAACTATGGCTACACCTTC. Translation gives CASSYSMATNYGYTF. The J gene is TRBJ1-2, the V gene TRBV6-5; no clear D gene. Trimming pared 0 bases from V and 0 bases from J, leaving 8 bases between. This CDR3 has 15 residues. CDR1 and CDR2 from the germline V gene are MNHEY and SVGAGI.

This clonotype was picked up a small number of times. Here the CDR3 DNA reads TGTGCCAGCAGGGGGGAAAGGGGCACTGAAGCTTTCTTT. Encoded protein: CASRGERGTEAFF. The chain has TRBV7-6 and TRBJ1-1, with a possible D match to TRBD1 (5 bases). CDR3 length equals 13 residues. Germline CDR1 reads SGHVS; CDR2 reads FNYEAQ. V was shortened by 6 bases and J by 4 bases, with 12 bases between the two germline ends.

The chain uses TRBV10-1 and TRBJ2-7; TRBD1 matches 8 bases. The CDR3 is 15 residues long. CDR1 and CDR2 (germline): WNHNN, SYGVQD (reference sequence). With V trimmed by 3 bases and J by 4 bases, 8 bases remained unmatched. Here the CDR3 reads CASSEGAGGRYEQYF. CDR3 DNA: TGCGCCAGCAGTGAAGGGGCAGGGGGCAGATACGAGCAGTACTTC.

The CDR3 is CASSLSGAVKTQYF. The DNA of the CDR3 is TGTGCCAGCAGCTTATCAGGGGCGGTGAAGACCCAGTACTTC. This chain joins TRBV11-2 and TRBJ2-5, with a tentative D call TRBD1 (6 bases). The CDR3 length is 14 residues. Per the germline V gene, CDR1 is SGHAT and CDR2 is FQNNGV. The V and J ends lost 2 bases and 6 bases respectively, with 13 bases between them.

V usage is TRBV12-3 or TRBV12-4 and J usage is TRBJ2-1; D gene ambiguous. CDR3 length equals 10 residues. V lost 7 bases and J 10 bases, leaving 8 bases between the germline ends. The CDR3 DNA follows: TGTGCCAGCAAAGGGATCGAGCAGTTCTTC. Its protein is CASKGIEQFF.

This chain links TRBV3-1 with TRBJ2-1, with TRBD2 matching 8 bases. CDR3 length: 16 amino acids. After removal of 1 base from V and 4 bases from J, the junction contained 6 bases not matched to a gene. CDR1 LGHDT and CDR2 YNNKEL come from the germline V gene (reference sequence). CDR3 in amino acids: CASSQGVAGPYNEQFF. DNA of the CDR3: TGTGCCAGCAGCCAAGGGGTAGCGGGGCCATACAATGAGCAGTTCTTC.

This clonotype was counted between two and nine times. The chain joins TRBV7-2 to TRBJ2-5, with a tentative D call TRBD2 (5 bases). The V end lost 6 bases, the J end lost 2 bases, and 10 bases lay between the germline ends. The CDR3 spans 13 residues. The germline gives CDR1 SGHTA, CDR2 FQGNSA. The CDR3 region is CASRILGQETQYF. In DNA, the CDR3 is TGTGCCAGCAGAATACTAGGACAAGAGACCCAGTACTTC.

The chain joins TRBV5-1 to TRBJ1-6; no clear D gene. V was clipped by 1 base and J by 6 bases, with 14 bases between them. There are 16 residues in the CDR3. Germline V lookup: CDR1 SGHRS, CDR2 YFSETQ. The CDR3 sequence is CASSLLGLKINSPLHF. The CDR3 nucleotides are TGCGCCAGCAGCTTGCTCGGTTTAAAGATTAATTCACCCCTCCACTTT.